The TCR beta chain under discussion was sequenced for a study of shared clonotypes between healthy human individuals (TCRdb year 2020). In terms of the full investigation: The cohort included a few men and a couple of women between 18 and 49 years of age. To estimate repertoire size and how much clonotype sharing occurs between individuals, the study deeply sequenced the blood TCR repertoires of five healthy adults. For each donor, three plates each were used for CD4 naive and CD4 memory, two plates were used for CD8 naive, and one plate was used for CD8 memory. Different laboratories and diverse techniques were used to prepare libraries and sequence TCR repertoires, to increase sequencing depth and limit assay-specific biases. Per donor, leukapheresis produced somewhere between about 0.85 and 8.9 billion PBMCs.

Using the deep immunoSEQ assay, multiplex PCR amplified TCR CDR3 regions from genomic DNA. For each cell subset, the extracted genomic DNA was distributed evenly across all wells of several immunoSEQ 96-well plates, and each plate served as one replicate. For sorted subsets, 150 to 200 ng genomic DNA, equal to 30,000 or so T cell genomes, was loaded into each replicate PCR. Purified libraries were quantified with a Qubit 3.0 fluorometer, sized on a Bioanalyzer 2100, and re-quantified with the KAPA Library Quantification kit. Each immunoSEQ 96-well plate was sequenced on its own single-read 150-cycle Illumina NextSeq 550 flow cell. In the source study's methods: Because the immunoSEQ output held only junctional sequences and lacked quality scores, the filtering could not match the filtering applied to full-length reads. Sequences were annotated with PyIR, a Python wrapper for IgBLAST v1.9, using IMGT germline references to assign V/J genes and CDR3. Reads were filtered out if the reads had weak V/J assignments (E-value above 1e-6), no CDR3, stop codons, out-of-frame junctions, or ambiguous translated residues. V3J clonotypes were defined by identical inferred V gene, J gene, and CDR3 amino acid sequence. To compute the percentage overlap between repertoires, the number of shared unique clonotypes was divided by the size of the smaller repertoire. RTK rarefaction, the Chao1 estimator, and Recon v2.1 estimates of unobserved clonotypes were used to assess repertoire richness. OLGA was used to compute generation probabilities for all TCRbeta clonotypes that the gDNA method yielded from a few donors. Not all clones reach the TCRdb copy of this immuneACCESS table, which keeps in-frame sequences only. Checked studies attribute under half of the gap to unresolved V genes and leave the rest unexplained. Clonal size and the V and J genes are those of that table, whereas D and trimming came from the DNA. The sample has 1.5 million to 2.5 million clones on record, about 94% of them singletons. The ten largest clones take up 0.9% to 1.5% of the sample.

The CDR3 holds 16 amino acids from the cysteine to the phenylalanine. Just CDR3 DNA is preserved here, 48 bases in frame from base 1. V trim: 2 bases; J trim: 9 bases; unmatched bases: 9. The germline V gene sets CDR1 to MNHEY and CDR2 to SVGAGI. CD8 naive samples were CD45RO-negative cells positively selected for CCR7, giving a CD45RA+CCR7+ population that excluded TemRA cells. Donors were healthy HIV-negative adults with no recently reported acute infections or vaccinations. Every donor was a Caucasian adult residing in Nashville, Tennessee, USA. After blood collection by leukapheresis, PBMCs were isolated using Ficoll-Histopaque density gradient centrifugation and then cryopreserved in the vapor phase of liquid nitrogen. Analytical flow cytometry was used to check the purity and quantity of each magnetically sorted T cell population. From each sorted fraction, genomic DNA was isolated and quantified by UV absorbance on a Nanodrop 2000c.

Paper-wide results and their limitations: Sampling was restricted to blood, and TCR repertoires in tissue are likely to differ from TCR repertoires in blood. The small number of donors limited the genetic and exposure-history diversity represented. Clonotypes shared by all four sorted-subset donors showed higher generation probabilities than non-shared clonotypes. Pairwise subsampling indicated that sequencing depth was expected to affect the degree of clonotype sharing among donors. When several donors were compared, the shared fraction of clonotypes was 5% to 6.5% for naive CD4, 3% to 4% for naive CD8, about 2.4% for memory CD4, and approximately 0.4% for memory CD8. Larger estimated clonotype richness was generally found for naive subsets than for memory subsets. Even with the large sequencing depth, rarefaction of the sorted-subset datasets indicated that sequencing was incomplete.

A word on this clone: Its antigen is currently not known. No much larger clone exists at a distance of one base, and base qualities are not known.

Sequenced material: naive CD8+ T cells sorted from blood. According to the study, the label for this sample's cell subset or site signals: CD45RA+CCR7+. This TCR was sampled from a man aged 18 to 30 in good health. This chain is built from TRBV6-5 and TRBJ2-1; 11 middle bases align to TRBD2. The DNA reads TGTGCCAGCAGTTACCTTAGCGGGAGGGGCAACGGTGAGCAGTTCTTC. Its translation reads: CASSYLSGRGNGEQFF.